A single sample gave rise to the 17 T cell receptor beta chains below, sequenced in a study of blood T cell repertoires in COVID-19. Profiling relied on immunoSEQ multiplex PCR, and the TCRdb table lists in-frame clones only, not all of them. There are about 83,000 clones in the sample; roughly 88% occur only once, and approximately 8.1% lies in the top ten. The material sequenced was peripheral blood. The receptors were gathered from a man aged 50 to 60 with active COVID-19.

This sequence joins TRBV9 and TRBJ2-2; D is undetermined. The CDR3 sequence is 16 residues long. The V and J ends lost 1 base and 1 base respectively, with 11 bases between them. From germline, CDR1 is SGDLS and CDR2 YYNGEE. CDR3 nucleotides: TGTGCCAGCAGCGTACAAGCCTTCGAGAACACCGGGGAGCTGTTTTTT. The encoded protein is CASSVQAFENTGELFF.

This clone was seen only once. The V gene is TRBV11-2, the J gene TRBJ1-1, with D possibly matching TRBD1 (5 bases). CDR1 is SGHAT and CDR2 is FQNNGV in the germline V gene. This CDR3 has 15 residues. V lost 1 base and J 5 bases, leaving 14 bases between the germline ends. CDR3 loop: CASSLAGQGGTEAFF. The CDR3 DNA sequence: TGTGCCAGCAGCTTAGCTGGTCAGGGTGGAACTGAAGCTTTCTTT.

The rearrangement links TRBV6-2 or TRBV6-3 to TRBJ2-2; D possibly corresponds to TRBD2 (5 bases). With 6 bases removed from V and 2 bases from J, the gap between germline ends came to 10 bases. The germline CDR1 and CDR2 sequences are MNHEY and SVGEGT. This CDR3 spans 14 amino acids. CDR3 bases: TGTGCCAGCAGCTTCGGGGTTAACACCGGGGAGCTGTTTTTT. Its protein is CASSFGVNTGELFF.

The chain carries TRBV5-1 and TRBJ2-7; 9 bases align to TRBD1. CDR3 length: 15 amino acids. CDR1 is SGHRS, CDR2 YFSETQ, per germline. With V trimmed by 2 bases and J by 1 base, 4 bases remained unmatched. The CDR3 DNA is TGCGCCAGCAGCTTAGATGGGACAGGGTCCTACGAGCAGTACTTC. It encodes CASSLDGTGSYEQYF.

The chain has TRBV4-2 and TRBJ1-2; 7 positions agree with TRBD1. Germline CDR1 is LGHNA and CDR2 is YNFKEQ. The CDR3 has 15 residues. V was pared by 3 bases and J by 1 base, with 5 bases of the junction left unmatched. The CDR3 sequence is CASSQAGQRNYGYTF. The CDR3 nucleotides read TGTGCCAGCAGCCAGGCGGGACAGCGTAACTATGGCTACACCTTC.

The rearrangement joins TRBV27 to TRBJ2-2; the match to TRBD2 covers 7 bases. The V gene end was trimmed by 2 bases and the J gene end by 4 bases; junction bases not matched to a gene: 1. Germline assignment: CDR1 MNHEY and CDR2 SMNVEV (reference sequence). This CDR3 is 14 amino acids long. CDR3 residues: CASSLSGATGELFF. The CDR3 DNA sequence: TGTGCCAGCAGTTTAAGCGGGGCCACCGGGGAGCTGTTTTTT.

The V call is TRBV19, the J call TRBJ2-4, with 8 bases that match TRBD1. The germline V gene encodes CDR1 LNHDA and CDR2 SQIVND (reference sequence). The CDR3 has 16 residues. With 4 bases clipped from V and 8 bases from J, the junction kept 13 bases outside the gene matches. The CDR3 DNA sequence: TGTGCCAGTAGTACCCACAAACAGGGGGTCCTGGACATTCAGTACTTC. Amino acids: CASSTHKQGVLDIQYF.

As regards this clone: At one of its ends the junction is not consistent with the germline gene, which may arise from a read error. The chain is built from TRBV5-1 and TRBJ2-7, with 8 bases fitting TRBD2. Germline lookup yields CDR1 SGHRS and CDR2 YFSETQ. This CDR3 is 13 amino acids long. The CDR3: CASSLAGGAGEVF. In nucleotides, the CDR3 is TGCGCCAGCAGCTTGGCTGGTGGAGCGGGAGAAGTCTTC. Full variable domain (outside the CDR3, taken from reference TRBV5-1 and TRBJ2-7): KAGVTQTPRYLIKTRGQQVTLSCSPISGHRSVSWYQQTPGQGLQFLFEYFSETQRNKGNFPGRFSGRQFSNSRSEMNVSTLELGDSALYLCASSLAGGAGEVFGPGTRLTVT.

This clone was seen a single time. This chain links TRBV3-1 (or the pseudogene TRBV3-2) with TRBJ2-7; D call uncertain. Germline CDR1 LGHDT, CDR2 YNNKEL (reference sequence). The V end lost 1 base, the J end lost 2 bases, and 6 bases lay between the germline ends. The CDR3 is 13 amino acids. CDR3 bases: TGTGCCAGCAGCCAAGTTGGGCCCTACGAGCAGTACTTC. Translating it yields CASSQVGPYEQYF.

V is TRBV7-9 and J is TRBJ1-5, with D maybe TRBD1 (6 bases). V dropped 1 base and J dropped 0 bases, with 19 bases sitting between them. The V gene's germline CDR1 is SEHNR and CDR2 FQNEAQ (reference sequence). The CDR3 spans 19 residues. CDR3 amino acids: CASSLVGGRGPPSNQPQHF. For the CDR3, the DNA is TGTGCCAGCAGCTTAGTCGGTGGCAGGGGACCCCCTAGCAATCAGCCCCAGCATTTT.

This chain links TRBV6-5 with TRBJ1-5; 7 bases line up with TRBD1. Trimming removed 6 bases from V and 3 bases from J; junction bases left unmatched: 8. Looked up from germline, CDR1 is MNHEY and CDR2 is SVGAGI. This CDR3 has 15 residues. The CDR3 sequence is CASRLGQPNNQPQHF. CDR3 nucleotides: TGTGCCAGCAGGCTGGGACAGCCTAACAATCAGCCCCAGCATTTT.

The V and J genes are TRBV7-2 and TRBJ2-3; TRBD1 might be the D (5 bases). The CDR3 contains 17 residues. CDR1 SGHTA and CDR2 FQGNSA come from the germline V gene. V was trimmed by 1 base and J by 0 bases, leaving 14 bases between them. CDR3 sequence (DNA): TGTGCCAGCAGCTTAGGCAGGGTAGTTACTAGCACAGATACGCAGTATTTT. Translating it yields CASSLGRVVTSTDTQYF. The complete variable domain, with remaining parts taken from reference TRBV7-2 and TRBJ2-3, reads GAGVSQSPSNKVTEKGKDVELRCDPISGHTALYWYRQSLGQGLEFLIYFQGNSAPDKSGLPSDRFSAERTGGSVSTLTIQRTQQEDSAVYLCASSLGRVVTSTDTQYFGPGTRLTVL.

The V call is TRBV7-9, the J call TRBJ2-1; the D gene is possibly TRBD2 (5 bases). There are 14 residues in the CDR3. Looked up from germline, CDR1 is SEHNR and CDR2 is FQNEAQ (reference sequence). V was shortened by 5 bases and J by 5 bases, with 13 bases between the two germline ends. CDR3 DNA: TGTGCCAGCAGCCAAAGCCGGGGAGACAATGAGCAGTTCTTC. The encoded protein is CASSQSRGDNEQFF.

V gene TRBV7-2 combines with J gene TRBJ1-1, with a weak D call TRBD1 (6 bases). This CDR3 comprises 14 residues. Germline lookup yields CDR1 SGHTA and CDR2 FQGNSA. Trimming cost V 5 bases and J 4 bases, with 14 bases left between them. CDR3 sequence reads: CASSPLAGATEAFF. Written as DNA, the CDR3 is TGTGCCAGCAGCCCCTTGGCAGGGGCCACTGAAGCTTTCTTT.

V usage is TRBV11-1 and J usage is TRBJ2-7, with TRBD1 matching over 9 bases. The V segment lost 1 base and the J segment 2 bases; nucleotides outside the gene matches: 3. Germline CDR1 reads SGHAT; CDR2 reads FQDESV (reference sequence). CDR3 length equals 15 residues. CDR3 in amino acids: CASSLVQGAAYEQYF. CDR3 nucleotides: TGTGCCAGCAGCTTAGTACAGGGGGCGGCCTACGAGCAGTACTTC. The variable domain in full, with the rest retrieved from reference TRBV11-1 and TRBJ2-7, is EAEVAQSPRYKITEKSQAVAFWCDPISGHATLYWYRQILGQGPELLVQFQDESVVDDSQLPKDRFSAERLKGVDSTLKIQPAELGDSAMYLCASSLVQGAAYEQYFGPGTRLTVT.

This clone showed up just once. CDR3 residues: CASSAGQVDQPQHF. CDR3 sequence (DNA): TGTGCCAGCTCAGCGGGACAGGTCGATCAGCCCCAGCATTTT. V usage is TRBV18 and J usage is TRBJ1-5, with 8 positions matching TRBD1. J was trimmed by 5 bases and V by 5 bases; bases with no gene match: 5. CDR1 and CDR2 (germline): KGHSH, LQKENI. This CDR3 contains 14 residues.

The V call is TRBV7-9, the J call TRBJ2-5; 12 bases match TRBD1. Germline values: CDR1 SEHNR, CDR2 FQNEAQ (reference sequence). There are 15 residues in the CDR3. The trim removed 4 bases at V and 4 bases at J, leaving 4 bases unmatched. Here the CDR3 reads CASSSRDRGRETQYF. DNA of the CDR3: TGTGCCAGCAGCTCAAGGGACAGGGGGCGAGAGACCCAGTACTTC.